The next 29 T cell receptor beta chains were all read from a single sample in a study of response to subunit inactivated influenza vaccine. TCRdb re-called the RT-PCR reads with MiXCR, one entry per CDR3 protein. Of more than 450,000 distinct CDR3 sequences listed, over 9% are singletons. These data were likewise used in another study, on T cells expressing NK-cell markers. That study adds: The authors generated TCR beta cDNA through 5'RACE template switching with UMIs.

Sequenced material: PBMCs from blood, taken on the day of vaccination. The source is a man in his forties or fifties who received an inactivated influenza vaccine.

The rearrangement uses TRBV28 and TRBJ2-3; 9 nucleotides match TRBD2. V lost 4 bases and J lost 4; bases outside the gene matches: 3. The CDR3 spans 14 residues. The germline V gene has CDR1 MDHEN and CDR2 SYDVKM. CDR3 residues: CASSSGLASDTQYF. The CDR3 nucleotides are TGTGCCAGCAGTTCGGGACTAGCTTCAGATACGCAGTATTTT.

This rearrangement joins TRBV4-1 to TRBJ2-7; D not certain. The CDR3 spans 15 residues. The V end was cut by 2 bases, the J end by 3 bases, with 14 bases between. Germline CDR1 and CDR2: MGHRA and YSYEKL. The CDR3 nucleotides read TGCGCCAGCAGCCAATCTGCAGTCCTAAACTACGAGCAGTACTTC. It encodes CASSQSAVLNYEQYF.

The chain combines TRBV15 with TRBJ2-7; D is uncertain. The CDR3 totals 16 residues. Germline assignment: CDR1 LNHNV and CDR2 YYDKDF (reference sequence). V lost 1 base to trimming and J lost 3 bases, with 16 bases between them. The CDR3 sequence is CATSRGGSRLRYEQYF. The DNA of the CDR3 is TGTGCCACCAGCAGAGGAGGTAGTAGGCTCCGCTACGAGCAGTACTTC.

The genes are TRBV7-2 and TRBJ2-1, with D perhaps matching TRBD1 (6 bases). The CDR3 loop spans 14 amino acids. Germline lookup yields CDR1 SGHTA and CDR2 FQGNSA. Trimming stripped 5 bases from V and 6 bases from J, with 14 bases between. Here the CDR3 DNA reads TGTGCCAGCAGCGCCCGACAGGTCCCCAATGAGCAGTTCTTC. As protein: CASSARQVPNEQFF.

This clonotype has a count of ten or more. CDR3 sequence reads: CASSLSGGSNQPQHF. The CDR3 bases are TGCGCCAGCAGCTTGAGCGGGGGGAGCAATCAGCCCCAGCATTTT. This rearrangement joins TRBV5-1 to TRBJ1-5; possible D gene TRBD1, 5 bases. Per germline, CDR1 SGHRS and CDR2 YFSETQ. The ends were cut back, 1 base at V and 1 base at J, with 9 bases in the middle. The CDR3 has 15 amino acids. Together with reference TRBV5-1 and TRBJ1-5, the CDR3 gives the full variable domain: KAGVTQTPRYLIKTRGQQVTLSCSPISGHRSVSWYQQTPGQGLQFLFEYFSETQRNKGNFPGRFSGRQFSNSRSEMNVSTLELGDSALYLCASSLSGGSNQPQHFGDGTRLSIL.

This clonotype was detected only a few times. The chain combines TRBV5-5 with TRBJ2-2; TRBD2 might be the D (6 bases). V lost 3 bases and J 4 bases, leaving 19 bases between the germline ends. Germline values: CDR1 SGHKS, CDR2 YYEKEE (reference sequence). This CDR3 spans 17 amino acids. The CDR3 sequence is CASSSLVSSAGTGELFF. CDR3 in DNA: TGTGCCAGCAGCTCCCTCGTCTCTAGCGCAGGCACCGGGGAGCTGTTTTTT.

This clonotype showed up just a few times. The V and J genes are TRBV12-3 or TRBV12-4 and TRBJ2-1; no reliable D call. The CDR3 sequence is 12 residues long. The V end lost 7 bases, the J end lost 4 bases, and 8 bases lay between the germline ends. This CDR3 reads CASKPAYNEQFF. Here the CDR3 DNA reads TGTGCCAGCAAGCCGGCTTACAATGAGCAGTTCTTC.

The rearrangement joins TRBV2 to TRBJ2-7; TRBD1 or TRBD2 may be the D gene (5 bases each). This CDR3 is 14 amino acids long. Germline values: CDR1 SNHLY, CDR2 FYNNEI. V lost 0 bases to trimming and J lost 7 bases, with 13 bases between them. The CDR3 protein is CASSEALPGTEQYF. The CDR3 DNA reads as TGTGCCAGCAGTGAAGCGCTTCCCGGGACGGAGCAGTACTTC.

This clonotype was picked up a small number of times. CDR3 region: CSARDIQGNYGYTF. The CDR3 DNA follows: TGCAGTGCTAGAGATATACAGGGCAACTATGGCTACACCTTC. V and J are TRBV20-1 and TRBJ1-2, with a weak D call TRBD1 (6 bases). Trimming took 0 bases from V and 2 from J, leaving 10 bases between them. Germline-derived CDR1 and CDR2 are DFQATT and SNEGSKA (reference sequence). The CDR3 runs 14 residues.

This sequence joins TRBV12-5 and TRBJ2-6, with D unclear. This CDR3 is 17 amino acids long. The germline V gene has CDR1 LGHNT and CDR2 FRNRAP. Trimming pared 2 bases from V and 0 bases from J, leaving 11 bases between. CDR3 region: CASGLYPSPSGANVLTF. DNA for the CDR3: TGTGCTAGTGGTTTGTACCCCTCTCCCTCTGGGGCCAACGTCCTGACTTTC.

This clonotype was observed a handful of times. The rearrangement links TRBV29-1 to TRBJ2-1; D might be TRBD1 or TRBD2, each matching 6 bases. CDR1 and CDR2 from the germline V gene are SQVTM and ANQGSEA. CDR3 length: 14 amino acids. V was clipped by 6 bases and J by 12 bases, with 24 bases between them. DNA for the CDR3: TGCAGCGTCGGAGGGACAAGGGTAAAAGGGGGGCAGTTCTTC. It codes for CSVGGTRVKGGQFF.

In regard to this clonotype: It may be a read error: a sequence one base away is much more abundant. The V call is TRBV6-1, the J call TRBJ2-7; 8 bases are a match to TRBD2. Germline CDR1 MNHNS, CDR2 SASEGT. Trimming cost V 10 bases and J 3 bases; bases outside gene matches: 14. This CDR3 region has 15 residues. The CDR3: CAISVAGSAYYEQYF. The CDR3 coding sequence is TGTGCCATCAGCGTAGCGGGATCAGCCTACTACGAGCAGTACTTC.

The V call is TRBV18, the J call TRBJ2-3; 11 nucleotides line up with TRBD2. The junction had 13 bases not matched to a gene; V was cut back by 6 bases and J by 5 bases. The CDR3 is made up of 17 amino acids. The germline V gene encodes CDR1 KGHSH and CDR2 LQKENI. The CDR3 sequence: CASSWRPLAGGQDTQYF. The CDR3 nucleotides are TGTGCCAGCTCCTGGAGACCATTAGCGGGAGGGCAAGATACGCAGTATTTT.

This clonotype was counted only a few times. This chain links TRBV12-3 or TRBV12-4 with TRBJ2-5, with no clear D. The CDR3 sequence is 17 residues long. V lost 3 bases and J lost 1, with 18 bases in between. The CDR3 sequence: CASSLRPLRAIQETQYF. CDR3 DNA: TGTGCCAGCAGTTTGCGGCCTCTAAGGGCTATCCAAGAGACCCAGTACTTC.

This clonotype has a handful of counts. The chain carries TRBV5-6 and TRBJ1-3; the D gene is possibly TRBD1 (5 bases). V lost 3 bases, J lost 1 base, and 11 bases lay in between. CDR3 length equals 15 residues. The germline CDR1 and CDR2 sequences are SGHDT and YYEEEE. CDR3 nucleotides: TGTGCCAGCAGCTGGGGGACGTTGTCTGGAAACACCATATATTTT. The encoded protein is CASSWGTLSGNTIYF.

In this sample, this clonotype turned up a few times. The chain joins TRBV7-2 to TRBJ1-6, with D possibly being TRBD1 (6 bases). Between the trimmed V and J ends, which lost 4 bases and 9 bases, there was a span of 16 bases. The CDR3 contains 15 residues. Germline CDR1 is SGHTA and CDR2 is FQGNSA. The CDR3, as DNA: TGTGCCAGCAGCTGGGGACATCAGTCGGGTTCACCCCTCCACTTT. This gives the protein CASSWGHQSGSPLHF.

The V and J genes are TRBV2 and TRBJ2-2; D tentatively reads TRBD1 or TRBD2 (5 bases each). Trimming removed 11 bases from V and 5 bases from J, with 18 bases in between. The CDR3 has 14 amino acids. CDR1 is SNHLY and CDR2 is FYNNEI in the germline V gene. CDR3 loop: CAGRDRYITGELFF. CDR3 in DNA: TGTGCCGGAAGGGACCGCTATATAACCGGGGAGCTGTTTTTT.

This clonotype was recorded a few times. V is TRBV6-2 or TRBV6-3 and J is TRBJ2-1; 10 bases align to TRBD2. Germline assignment: CDR1 MNHEY and CDR2 SVGEGT. This CDR3 region has 17 residues. Losses at the gene ends were 4 bases for V and 6 bases for J; bases not matched to a gene: 12. In nucleotides, the CDR3 is TGTGCCAGCAGTTCCCACCAGAGCGGGAGGGCCGGCAATGAGCAGTTCTTC. Translation: CASSSHQSGRAGNEQFF.

There are a few counts of this clonotype. V usage is TRBV12-3 or TRBV12-4 and J usage is TRBJ1-2; D remains unclear. V was pared by 5 bases and J by 8 bases, with 12 bases between. CDR3 size: 12 residues. The CDR3 DNA follows: TGTGCCAGCAGTCTCTCCCCGGGGGGCTACACCTTC. This gives the protein CASSLSPGGYTF.

This clonotype was counted only a few times. The chain carries TRBV20-1 and TRBJ2-7; 10 nucleotides agree with TRBD1. The CDR3 covers 15 residues. Looked up from germline, CDR1 is DFQATT and CDR2 is SNEGSKA (reference sequence). Unmatched junction bases numbered 10, after V lost 6 bases and J lost 2 bases. This chain's CDR3 is CSAEAGTGVPYEQYF. The CDR3 nucleotides read TGCAGTGCCGAAGCCGGGACAGGGGTCCCCTACGAGCAGTACTTC.

This clonotype was recorded a few times. This sequence joins TRBV30 and TRBJ2-5, with a weak D call TRBD2 (5 bases). Germline V CDR1 and CDR2: GTSNPN, SVGIG (reference sequence). CDR3 size: 14 residues. V was clipped by 0 bases and J by 5 bases, with 13 bases between them. This CDR3 reads CAWSVPAAGETQYF. The CDR3 bases are TGTGCCTGGAGTGTACCAGCGGCTGGGGAGACCCAGTACTTC.

The chain employs TRBV20-1 and TRBJ2-3; TRBD1 matches at 9 bases. The ends lost 6 bases at V and 2 bases at J; junction bases unmatched: 9. This CDR3 has 15 amino acids. Germline-derived CDR1 and CDR2 are DFQATT and SNEGSKA (reference sequence). The CDR3 reads CSALSGTGTTDTQYF. In DNA form, the CDR3 reads TGCAGTGCCCTCTCCGGGACAGGGACCACAGATACGCAGTATTTT.

This clonotype has ten or more counts. One end of the junction does not line up with germline, which may come from a read error. The chain is built from TRBV7-7 and TRBJ1-1, with 7 bases fitting TRBD1. The CDR3 totals 16 residues. The germline CDR1 and CDR2 sequences are SSHAT and FNYEAQ (reference sequence). CDR3 loop: CASSLRQGTAHTEAFF. The DNA for the CDR3 is TGTGCTAGCAGCCTCAGACAGGGCACAGCTCACACTGAAGCTTTCTTT.

This clonotype was seen a handful of times. The rearrangement links TRBV9 to TRBJ1-3; D is undetermined. The CDR3 contains 14 residues. Per the germline V gene, CDR1 is SGDLS and CDR2 is YYNGEE. V was clipped by 0 bases and J by 0 bases, with 4 bases between them. CDR3 residues: CASSVDFSGNTIYF. In nucleotides, the CDR3 is TGTGCCAGCAGCGTAGATTTCTCTGGAAACACCATATATTTT.

This clonotype has at least ten counts. The chain employs TRBV12-3 or TRBV12-4 and TRBJ2-3; D may match TRBD1 or TRBD2 (5 bases each). V was shortened by 3 bases and J by 4 bases, with 14 bases between the two germline ends. The CDR3 loop spans 15 amino acids. In DNA form, the CDR3 reads TGTGCCAGCAGTTTTCAGGGCGGGTCAGCAGATACGCAGTATTTT. Residues: CASSFQGGSADTQYF.

Many counts were recorded for this clonotype. The chain links TRBV12-3 or TRBV12-4 to TRBJ2-3; 7 bases agree with TRBD1. The J segment lost 2 bases and the V segment lost 6 bases, leaving 8 bases of the junction unmatched. The CDR3 covers 15 residues. In DNA, the CDR3 is TGTGCCAGCAGAGCCACAGGGGTTGACACAGATACGCAGTATTTT. This encodes CASRATGVDTDTQYF.

The rearrangement joins TRBV10-3 to TRBJ2-5, with D perhaps TRBD1 or TRBD2 (6 bases each). Germline CDR1 is ENHRY and CDR2 is SYGVKD. The CDR3 loop spans 16 amino acids. V was cut by 3 bases and J by 7 bases, with 21 bases left in between. The CDR3 nucleotides are TGTGCCATCAGTGATCGGGGTAACGGGGGCTTTTCGACCCAGTACTTC. This gives the protein CAISDRGNGGFSTQYF.

CDR3 amino acids: CATSRTIEAADTQYF. CDR3 DNA sequence: TGTGCCACCAGCAGAACGATCGAAGCGGCAGATACGCAGTATTTT. The chain uses TRBV15 and TRBJ2-3; TRBD2 might be the D (5 bases). Trimming removed 2 bases from V and 4 bases from J, with 13 bases in between. The V gene's germline CDR1 is LNHNV and CDR2 YYDKDF (reference sequence). This CDR3 comprises 15 residues.

This clonotype appeared many times. The V gene is TRBV5-1, the J gene TRBJ2-5; TRBD1 or TRBD2 may be the D gene (5 bases each). The CDR3 runs 14 residues. CDR1 and CDR2 (germline): SGHRS, YFSETQ. The ends were cut back, 4 bases at V and 4 bases at J, with 14 bases in the middle. CDR3 in amino acids: CASSPGTDGETQYF. As DNA, the CDR3 is TGCGCCAGCAGCCCGGGGACCGATGGAGAGACCCAGTACTTC.